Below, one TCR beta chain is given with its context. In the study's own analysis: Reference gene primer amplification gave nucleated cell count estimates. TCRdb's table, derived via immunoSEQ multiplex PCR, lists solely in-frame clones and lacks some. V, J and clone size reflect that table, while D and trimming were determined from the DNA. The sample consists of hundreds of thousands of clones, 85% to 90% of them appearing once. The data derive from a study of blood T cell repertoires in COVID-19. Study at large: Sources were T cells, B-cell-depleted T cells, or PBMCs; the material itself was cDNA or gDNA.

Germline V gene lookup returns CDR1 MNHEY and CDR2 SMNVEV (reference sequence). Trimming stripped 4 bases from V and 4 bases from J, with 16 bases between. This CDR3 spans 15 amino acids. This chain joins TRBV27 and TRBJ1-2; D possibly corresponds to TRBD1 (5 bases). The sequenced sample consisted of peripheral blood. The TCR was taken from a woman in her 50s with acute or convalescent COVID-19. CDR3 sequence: CASSYKTGGGYGYTF. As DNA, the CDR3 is TGTGCCAGCAGTTACAAAACGGGGGGGGGCTATGGCTACACCTTC.